This T cell receptor (beta chain) was sequenced in a study of T cell responses to AZD1222 COVID-19 vaccine. Findings and caveats of the study: Epitopes outside B.1.351 and B.1.1.7 mutated regions reportedly drew nearly half of spike TCRs. Repertoire sampling occurred only after the peak T cell response. Seropositive status at baseline applied to only a handful of AZD1222 recipients. The donors showed a predominance of white British ancestry and of females, with possible underestimation of clonal diversity.

This CDR3 comprises 15 residues. The V gene end was trimmed by 1 base and the J gene end by 4 bases; junction bases not matched to a gene: 5. Germline V gene lookup returns CDR1 SGHRS and CDR2 YFSETQ. TCRdb's table, derived via immunoSEQ multiplex PCR, lists solely in-frame clones and lacks some. The sample gives about 110,000 clones, more than 70% of which show up once; approximately 3.1% is in the top ten. Turning to this clone: Its antigen remains unidentified.

The source of this sequence is an adult in good health. V and J are TRBV5-1 and TRBJ2-1, with 7 nucleotides matching TRBD1. Sequenced material: peripheral blood, taken on day 0 of MenACWY control vaccination. As DNA, the CDR3 is TGCGCCAGCAGCTTGACCGGGACAGAATACAATGAGCAGTTCTTC. This sequence encodes CASSLTGTEYNEQFF.